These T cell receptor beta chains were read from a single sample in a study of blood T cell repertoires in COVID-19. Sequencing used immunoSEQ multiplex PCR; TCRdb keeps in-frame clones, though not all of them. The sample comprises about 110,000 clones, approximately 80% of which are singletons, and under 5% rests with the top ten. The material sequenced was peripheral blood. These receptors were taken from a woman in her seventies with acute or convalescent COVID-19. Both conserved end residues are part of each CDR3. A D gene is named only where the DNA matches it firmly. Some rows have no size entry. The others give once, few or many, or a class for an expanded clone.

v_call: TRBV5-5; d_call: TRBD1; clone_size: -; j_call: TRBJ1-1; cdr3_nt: TGTGCCAGCAGCTCAGGGACAGCCCCCGCCCTGAACACTGAAGCTTTCTTT; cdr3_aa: CASSSGTAPALNTEAFF
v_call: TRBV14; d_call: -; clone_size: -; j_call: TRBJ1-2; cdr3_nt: TGTGCCAGCAGCCACCACAGGGCCCCCTATGGCTACACCTTC; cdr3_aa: CASSHHRAPYGYTF
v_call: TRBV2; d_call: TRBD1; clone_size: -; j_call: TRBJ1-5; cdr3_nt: TGTGCCAGCAGTGCCCAACAGGGGGCTGGTCAGCCCCAGCATTTT; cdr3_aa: CASSAQQGAGQPQHF
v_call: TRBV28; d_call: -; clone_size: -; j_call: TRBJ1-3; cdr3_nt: TGTGCCAGCAGTTTGGTTCGGGGGTTTGGAAACACCATATATTTT; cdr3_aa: CASSLVRGFGNTIYF
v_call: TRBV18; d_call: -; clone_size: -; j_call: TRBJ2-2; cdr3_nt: TGTGCCAGCTCACTAACGATAGCTGGGGAGCTGTTTTTT; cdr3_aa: CASSLTIAGELFF
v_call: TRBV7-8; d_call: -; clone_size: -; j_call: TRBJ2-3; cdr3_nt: TGTGCCAGCAGCTTAAGGGAGAGCACAGATACGCAGTATTTT; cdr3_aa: CASSLRESTDTQYF
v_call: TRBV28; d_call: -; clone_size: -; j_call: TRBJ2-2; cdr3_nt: TGTGCCAGCAGTTTTGGGGCAGGACGGGCTTTGTACACCGGGGAGCTGTTTTTT; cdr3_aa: CASSFGAGRALYTGELFF
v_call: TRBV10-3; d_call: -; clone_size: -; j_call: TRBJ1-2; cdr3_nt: TGTGCCATCAGTGAGCAGGCAGACCTTTATGGCTACACCTTC; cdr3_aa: CAISEQADLYGYTF
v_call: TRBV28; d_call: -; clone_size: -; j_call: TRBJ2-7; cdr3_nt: TGTGCCAGCCAAGGGGAAGCGCTCTACGAGCAGTACTTC; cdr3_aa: CASQGEALYEQYF
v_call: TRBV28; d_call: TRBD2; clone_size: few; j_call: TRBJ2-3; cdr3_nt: TGTGCCAGCAGTCTATTGAGCGGGAGAAGCACAGATACGCAGTATTTT; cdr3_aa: CASSLLSGRSTDTQYF
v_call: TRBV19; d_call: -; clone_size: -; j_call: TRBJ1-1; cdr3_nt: TGTGCCAGTAGTCTTGAGGGCCTCGGCATAGCTGAAGCTTTCTTT; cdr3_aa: CASSLEGLGIAEAFF
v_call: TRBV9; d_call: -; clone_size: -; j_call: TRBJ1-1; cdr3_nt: TGTGCCAGCAGCGTAGGCCCCGGGGTGAACACTGAAGCTTTCTTT; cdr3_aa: CASSVGPGVNTEAFF
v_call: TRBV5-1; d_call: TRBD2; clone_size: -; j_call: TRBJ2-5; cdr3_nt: TGCGCCAGCAGCTTGGATAGTTCGACTAGCGGGGCGACCCAGTACTTC; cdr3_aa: CASSLDSSTSGATQYF
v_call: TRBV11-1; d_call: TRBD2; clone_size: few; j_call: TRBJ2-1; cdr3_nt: TGTGCCAGCAGCTTACTAGCGGGAGGCAATTATGAGCAGTTCTTC; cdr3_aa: CASSLLAGGNYEQFF
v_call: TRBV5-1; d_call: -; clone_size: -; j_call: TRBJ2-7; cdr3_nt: TGCGCCAGCAGCCCACGGGAGTCCCACTACGAGCAGTACTTC; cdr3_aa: CASSPRESHYEQYF
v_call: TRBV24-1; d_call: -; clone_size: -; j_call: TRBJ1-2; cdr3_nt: TGTGCCACCAGTGACCCTAAGCAAACTACTCTCTATGGCTACACCTTC; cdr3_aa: CATSDPKQTTLYGYTF
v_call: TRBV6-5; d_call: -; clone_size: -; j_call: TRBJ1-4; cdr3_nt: TGTGCCAGCAGACGTAACAGGTTTTCTAATGAAAAACTGTTTTTT; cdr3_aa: CASRRNRFSNEKLFF